This T cell receptor (beta chain) was sequenced in a study of shared clonotypes between healthy human individuals. Repertoires were generated with immunoSEQ multiplex PCR, while TCRdb's copy carries only in-frame clones and drops some. The sample lists around 2.1 million clones, nearly 97% occurring once. CDR3 size: 14 residues. Trimming took 6 bases from V and 3 from J; bases not matched to a gene: 7. CDR1 LNHDA and CDR2 SQIVND come from the germline V gene (reference sequence). The V gene is TRBV19, the J gene TRBJ1-1, with 7 bases aligning to TRBD1. The source is a man aged 18 to 30 in good health. Sequenced: naive CD4+ T cells sorted from blood. Subset specified: CD45RA+ positively selected. For the CDR3, the DNA is TGTGCCAGTAGGAACAGGGGTGCGGACACTGAAGCTTTCTTT. Translation: CASRNRGADTEAFF.